This T cell receptor beta chain appears in the sequencing data of a study of shared clonotypes between healthy human individuals. Some clones are missing from TCRdb's copy, which holds only in-frame ones; the method was immunoSEQ multiplex PCR. The table includes around 690,000 clones, roughly 91% detected once. Germline V lookup: CDR1 GTSNPN, CDR2 SVGIG (reference sequence). V dropped 2 bases and J dropped 5 bases, with 21 bases sitting between them. The CDR3 extends over 16 amino acids. This receptor was obtained from a man aged 18 to 30 in good health. Some clones in this sample may be carry-over from other donors' samples. The V call is TRBV30, the J call TRBJ1-1; weak D call: TRBD1 (6 bases). Sequences were obtained from memory CD8+ T cells from PBMCs. Subset of the sample: CD45RO+ cells pooled with CCR7-negative TemRA cells. The CDR3 DNA reads as TGTGCCTGGAGTTTAATGGGAGGGGGTAAGGGAACTGAAGCTTTCTTT. It translates to CAWSLMGGGKGTEAFF. The full variable domain, with the rest looked up from reference TRBV30 and TRBJ1-1, is SQTIHQWPATLVQPVGSPLSLECTVEGTSNPNLYWYRQAAGRGLQLLFYSVGIGQISSEVPQNLSASRPQDRQFILSSKKLLLSDSGFYLCAWSLMGGGKGTEAFFGQGTRLTVV.